These T cell receptor beta chains were read from a single sample in a study of blood T cells in healthy people across ages. TCRdb fed the 5' RACE reads into MiXCR, producing one record per CDR3 protein. The sample lists around 870,000 distinct CDR3 sequences, around 28% occurring once. The sample was blood. The receptors here all came from a woman of 80 years or more in good health. CDR3s include the opening cysteine and the closing phenylalanine or tryptophan. A D gene is named only where the DNA matches it firmly. The listing skips clone size in some rows; elsewhere it reads once, few, many or a size class.

V	size	J	D	DNA	CDR3
TRBV6-1	-	TRBJ1-4	TRBD1	TGTGCCAGCAGTCTACGGACAGGGCAAGGTGAAAAATTGTTTTTT	CASSLRTGQGEKLFF
TRBV27	many	TRBJ2-5	-	TGTGCCAGCAGTTCAACCAACAGAGCGGAGACCCAGTACTTC	CASSSTNRAETQYF
TRBV5-5	-	TRBJ2-7	TRBD2	TGTGCCAGCAGCCTGGGGACTAGCGGGGCTTTATACGAGCAGTACTTC	CASSLGTSGALYEQYF
TRBV11-2	once	TRBJ1-5	TRBD1	TGTGCCAGCAGCTTAGCTCCGGGACAGTATAGCGATCAGCCCCAGCATTTT	CASSLAPGQYSDQPQHF
TRBV12-3/TRBV12-4	once	TRBJ2-1	-	TGTGCCAGCAGCGACATTGGGAGTAGGGAGTTCTTC	CASSDIGSREFF
TRBV5-1	-	TRBJ2-2	TRBD1	TGCGCCGGCAGCCCTGGACAGGGGATCTACACCGGGGAGCTGTTTTTT	CAGSPGQGIYTGELFF
TRBV7-2	-	TRBJ1-6	-	TGTGCCAGCAGCTTAGGACAGTGGGAAAATTCACCCCTCCACTTT	CASSLGQWENSPLHF
TRBV6-1	-	TRBJ2-7	-	TGTGCCAGCAGTAAGGCAGGGGTCCTCTCCTACGAGCAGTACTTC	CASSKAGVLSYEQYF
TRBV5-1	once	TRBJ2-4	TRBD1	TGCGCCAGCAGCCCAGCGGAGACAGGGGGAAACATTCAGTACTTC	CASSPAETGGNIQYF
TRBV7-2	-	TRBJ2-1	-	TGTGCCAGCAGCAGAAACTTCTACAATGAGCAGTTCTTC	CASSRNFYNEQFF
TRBV20-1	-	TRBJ1-2	TRBD1	TGCAGTGCTTGGCGTAGGACAGGGGAACAAGACTACACCTTC	CSAWRRTGEQDYTF
TRBV7-2	many	TRBJ2-1	-	TGTGCCAGCAGCTTAGCTCCAGGGTGGGAGCAGTTCTTC	CASSLAPGWEQFF